The sequence of this T cell receptor beta chain was determined in a study of PD-1 blockade in classical Hodgkin lymphoma. Sample time point: cycle 4 day 1 (C4D1), after 6 weeks of nivolumab. All the patients suffered relapse after autologous stem cell transplantation, and brentuximab vedotin exposure differed. TCRdb's copy holds only in-frame clones and misses some; the assay was immunoSEQ multiplex PCR. The table shows about 64,000 clones, with about 90% occurring only once. Germline V gene sequence: CDR1 WSHSY, CDR2 SAAADI. V dropped 3 bases and J dropped 6 bases, with 17 bases sitting between them. The CDR3 is 15 amino acids.

This specimen was peripheral blood mononuclear cells (PBMCs), taken before the fourth cycle of nivolumab. The sequence was collected from a human donor with classical Hodgkin lymphoma. This sequence joins TRBV10-2 and TRBJ1-2, with a weak D call TRBD1 (6 bases). CDR3 sequence reads: CASSDQGFGAHGYTF. The CDR3 nucleotides are TGCGCCAGCAGTGACCAGGGGTTTGGCGCCCATGGCTACACCTTC.